The present T cell receptor (beta chain) was sequenced within a study of cytomegalovirus exposure and HLA in healthy donors. Germline loops: CDR1 MDHEN, CDR2 SYDVKM. V was pared by 8 bases and J by 3 bases, with 3 bases of the junction left unmatched. The CDR3 consists of 13 residues. Findings of the study overall: Later, TCR association rates were found to vary by HLA locus, highest for DRB1 and lowest for HLA-C. An analysis done earlier found most TCR beta V segments productive about 87% or about 30% of the time.

The PCR ran on 60 Vbeta and 13 Jbeta primers. The table came from immunoSEQ multiplex PCR; TCRdb's copy has only in-frame clones and leaves some out. The top ten clones hold 1.5% to 2% of a sample with about 110,000 clones, 15% of them seen once. About this clone: The target antigen is unknown.

The chain couples TRBV28 to TRBJ1-5; the match to TRBD1 covers 8 bases. Sample: PBMCs. The receptor was derived from a woman aged 18-30 years in good health and CMV-seronegative. The CDR3 loop is CASRQGINQPQHF. The DNA for the CDR3 is TGTGCCAGCCGACAGGGGATCAATCAGCCCCAGCATTTT. Filled out from reference TRBV28 and TRBJ1-5, the complete variable domain reads DVKVTQSSRYLVKRTGEKVFLECVQDMDHENMFWYRQDPGLGLRLIYFSYDVKMKEKGDIPEGYSVSREKKERFSLILESASTNQTSMYLCASRQGINQPQHFGDGTRLSIL.